The present T cell receptor (beta chain) was sequenced within a study of OX40 agonist ivuxolimab in advanced cancers. The method was immunoSEQ multiplex PCR; TCRdb's version includes in-frame clones alone and lacks a portion of them. The repertoire holds roughly 34,000 clones, with nearly 95% as singletons. Sequenced material: CD4+ or CD8+ T cells sorted from blood, taken in a trial of the OX40 agonist ivuxolimab. The clonotype comes from an adult with an advanced solid tumor such as melanoma, head and neck, liver or kidney cancer.

Written as DNA, the CDR3 is TGTGCCAGCTCCCCACGGGGGGGGGCCAATTCACCCCTCCACTTT. It codes for CASSPRGGANSPLHF. The chain uses TRBV2 and TRBJ1-6; D perhaps matches TRBD1 (6 bases). V lost 8 bases and J 7 bases, leaving 18 bases between the germline ends. Germline V gene data show CDR1 as SNHLY and CDR2 as FYNNEI. The CDR3 extends over 15 amino acids.